The source of this T cell receptor beta chain is a study of CD8 T cells in Susac syndrome. Notes on the study in general: It was acknowledged by the study that relatively few individuals were included in its TCR sequencing and HLA analysis.

Bulk CD8+ and CD4+ cells came from magnetic negative isolation; CD8+ TEMRA by FACS. It was with random hexamers that roughly 0.5 to 1 ug RNA was reverse transcribed. The amplification used immunoSEQ multiplex PCR on TCR beta CDR3; it spanned 54 Vbeta and 13 Jbeta. TCRdb reprocessed the immunoSEQ multiplex PCR reads with MiXCR, giving one entry per CDR3 protein. This repertoire shows approximately 130,000 distinct CDR3 sequences, under 95% found once; its top ten account for over 0.2%. Details on this clonotype: Its matching antigen is unknown.

The sample consisted of CD8+ T cells from PBMCs. This sequence originates from a human donor with multiple sclerosis.

The CDR3: CASSRRGAIGYTF. CDR3 in DNA: TGTGCCAGTAGCCGACGGGGGGCGATTGGCTACACCTTC. V is TRBV19 and J is TRBJ1-2; weak D call: TRBD1 (6 bases). Per the germline V gene, CDR1 is LNHDA and CDR2 is SQIVND (reference sequence). This CDR3 has 13 residues. The V gene lost 6 bases and the J gene lost 7 bases, with 15 bases spanning the gap.